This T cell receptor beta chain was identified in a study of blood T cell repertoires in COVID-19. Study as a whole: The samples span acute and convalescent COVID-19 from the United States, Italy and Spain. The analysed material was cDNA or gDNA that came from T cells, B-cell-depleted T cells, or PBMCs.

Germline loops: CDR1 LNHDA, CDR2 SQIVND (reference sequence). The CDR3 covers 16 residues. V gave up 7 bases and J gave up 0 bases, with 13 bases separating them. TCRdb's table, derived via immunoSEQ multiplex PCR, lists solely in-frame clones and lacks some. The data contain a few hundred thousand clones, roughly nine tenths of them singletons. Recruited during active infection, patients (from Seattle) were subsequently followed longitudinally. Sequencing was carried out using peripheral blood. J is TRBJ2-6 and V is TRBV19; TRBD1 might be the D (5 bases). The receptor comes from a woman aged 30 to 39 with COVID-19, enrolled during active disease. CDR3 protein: CASIKDSPSGANVLTF. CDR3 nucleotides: TGTGCCAGTATTAAAGACAGTCCCTCTGGGGCCAACGTCCTGACTTTC.